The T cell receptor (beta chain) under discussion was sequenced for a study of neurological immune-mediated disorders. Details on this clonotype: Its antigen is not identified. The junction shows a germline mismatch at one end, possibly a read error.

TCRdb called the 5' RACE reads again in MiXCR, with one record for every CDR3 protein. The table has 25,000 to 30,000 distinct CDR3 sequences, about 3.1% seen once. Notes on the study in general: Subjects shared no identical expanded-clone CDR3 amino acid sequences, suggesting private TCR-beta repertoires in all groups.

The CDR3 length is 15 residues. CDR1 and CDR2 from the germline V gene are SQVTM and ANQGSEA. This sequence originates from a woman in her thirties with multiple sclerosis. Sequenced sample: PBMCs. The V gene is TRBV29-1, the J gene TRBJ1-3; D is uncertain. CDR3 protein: CSVREGSKSGKTIYF. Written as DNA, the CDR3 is TGCAGCGTTCGGGAGGGAAGTAAATCTGGAAAAACCATATATTTT.